One sample yielded the 9 T cell receptor beta chains listed below, sequenced in a study of spatial heterogeneity in lung cancer. TCRdb ran MiXCR on the 5' RACE reads and lists one entry per CDR3 protein. The repertoire consists of some 47,000 distinct CDR3 sequences, with 6.5% to 8% occurring once and the leading ten covering less than 15%. Time point denoted: sample taken at primary tumor resection. TCRs were sequenced from unsorted whole RNA of tumor, nontumor lung or PBMC. Source: PBMCs, taken at surgery. All receptors derive from a female donor with early-stage non-small cell lung cancer.

This clonotype was picked up a small number of times. The chain joins TRBV5-1 to TRBJ1-1; 7 nucleotides line up with TRBD1. The CDR3 spans 15 residues. The trim removed 1 base at V and 0 bases at J, leaving 3 bases unmatched. CDR1 is SGHRS, CDR2 YFSETQ, per germline. CDR3 sequence: CASSLSGQVNTEAFF. The CDR3 DNA follows: TGCGCCAGCAGCTTGAGTGGACAGGTGAACACTGAAGCTTTCTTT.

The V gene is TRBV10-3, the J gene TRBJ2-5; D possibly uses TRBD1 or TRBD2 (5 bases each). The CDR3 extends over 14 amino acids. Trimming stripped 0 bases from V and 2 bases from J, with 7 bases between. Germline values: CDR1 ENHRY, CDR2 SYGVKD. The CDR3 loop reads CAISESGVQETQYF. The CDR3 region has the DNA TGTGCCATCAGTGAGTCGGGGGTGCAAGAGACCCAGTACTTC.

The chain has TRBV25-1 and TRBJ2-5; 11 positions agree with TRBD1. The CDR3 runs 15 residues. V dropped 5 bases and J dropped 5; count of bases not matched to a gene: 7. In germline, CDR1 is MGHDK, CDR2 SYGVNS. CDR3 nucleotides: TGTGCCAGCAGTCGTGGACAGGGGGCGGCGGAGACCCAGTACTTC. This encodes CASSRGQGAAETQYF.

This clonotype was detected ten times or more. This chain connects TRBV12-5 to TRBJ1-4; no reliable D call. Between the trimmed V and J ends, which lost 6 bases and 3 bases, there was a span of 14 bases. There are 15 residues in the CDR3. Germline CDR1 reads LGHNT; CDR2 reads FRNRAP. The CDR3 nucleotides read TGTGCTAGTGGCCCCCTCCTAATCCCTAATGAAAAACTGTTTTTT. This sequence encodes CASGPLLIPNEKLFF.

The table lists this clonotype with many counts. The junction does not match germline at one end; this may be a read error. V and J are TRBV7-8 and TRBJ1-5; D unresolved. The CDR3 consists of 13 residues. The germline V gene has CDR1 SGHVS and CDR2 FQNEAQ. CDR3 in DNA: TGTGCCAGCAGTTTAGATCGGAATCAGCCCCAGCATTTT. Amino acids: CASSLDRNQPQHF.

This clonotype was seen a handful of times. V is TRBV7-2 and J is TRBJ2-1; 11 bases match TRBD2. This CDR3 has 17 amino acids. Per the germline V gene, CDR1 is SGHTA and CDR2 is FQGNSA. V shed 4 bases and J 4 bases; nucleotides not matched to a gene: 9. CDR3 loop: CASSSRGLAGFYNEQFF. The CDR3 DNA reads TGTGCCAGCAGCTCTCGAGGACTAGCGGGTTTTTACAATGAGCAGTTCTTC. Complete variable domain (other parts from reference TRBV7-2 and TRBJ2-1): GAGVSQSPSNKVTEKGKDVELRCDPISGHTALYWYRQSLGQGLEFLIYFQGNSAPDKSGLPSDRFSAERTGGSVSTLTIQRTQQEDSAVYLCASSSRGLAGFYNEQFFGPGTRLTVL.

V and J are TRBV6-5 and TRBJ1-5, with 9 bases identical to TRBD1. The CDR3 has 13 amino acids. Trimming cost V 1 base and J 13 bases; bases outside gene matches: 5. Germline assignment: CDR1 MNHEY and CDR2 SVGAGI. CDR3 nucleotide sequence: TGTGCCAGCAGTTACTGGGGACAGGGCCCACAGCATTTT. It yields the protein CASSYWGQGPQHF.

V is TRBV7-9 and J is TRBJ1-4; no firm D call. Germline assignment: CDR1 SEHNR and CDR2 FQNEAQ (reference sequence). The CDR3 extends over 14 amino acids. V was cut by 5 bases and J by 4 bases, with 11 bases left in between. The CDR3 loop is CASSPDSFNEKLFF. The CDR3 DNA reads as TGTGCCAGCAGCCCGGACTCCTTTAATGAAAAACTGTTTTTT.

This clonotype was picked up many times. J is TRBJ2-7 and V is TRBV28; D not resolved. Trimming left V 6 bases short and J 13 bases short, with 25 bases between. Germline V gene lookup returns CDR1 MDHEN and CDR2 SYDVKM. This CDR3 is built from 14 residues. CDR3 coding DNA: TGTGCCAGCAGCTCAGGCCCGGCGCTTCTCGAAAGATACTTC. Protein product: CASSSGPALLERYF.